The 10 T cell receptor beta chains below all came from one sample that was sequenced in a study of beta chain features in type 1 diabetes. The study, taken as a whole, reports: Type 1 diabetes patients had moderately but significantly shorter TCRB CDR3s in all four CD4+ subsets.

Expressed TCRB transcripts got sequenced, as all isolated RNA was reverse transcribed. The table came from immunoSEQ multiplex PCR; TCRdb's copy has only in-frame clones and leaves some out. The table records 130,000 or so clones, less than 20% of them present only once. What these receptors recognize is not known. The specimen sequenced was central memory CD4+ T cells from blood. The receptors come from a man between 25 and 39 years old with type 1 diabetes.

This clone was recorded a few times. The chain employs TRBV25-1 and TRBJ1-2, with 7 bases identical to TRBD1. The CDR3 runs to 12 residues. The junction had 4 bases not matched to a gene; V was cut back by 5 bases and J by 7 bases. Germline lookup yields CDR1 MGHDK and CDR2 SYGVNS. The CDR3, as DNA: TGTGCCAGCAGTAGGACAGGTCTTGGCTACACCTTC. It specifies CASSRTGLGYTF.

The gene calls are TRBV28 and TRBJ2-4; D uncertain. Trimming stripped 4 bases from V and 11 bases from J, with 12 bases between. This CDR3 comprises 12 residues. Germline V gives CDR1 MDHEN, CDR2 SYDVKM. This CDR3 reads CASSSVSRVQYF. CDR3 bases: TGTGCCAGCAGTTCTGTCTCACGAGTTCAGTACTTC. The entire variable domain, with the rest obtained from reference TRBV28 and TRBJ2-4, is as follows: DVKVTQSSRYLVKRTGEKVFLECVQDMDHENMFWYRQDPGLGLRLIYFSYDVKMKEKGDIPEGYSVSREKKERFSLILESASTNQTSMYLCASSSVSRVQYFGAGTRLSVL.

The chain joins TRBV7-2 to TRBJ2-3; possibly TRBD1 for D (6 bases). V was cut by 3 bases and J by 4 bases, with 17 bases left in between. In germline, CDR1 is SGHTA, CDR2 FQGNSA. This CDR3 is 16 amino acids long. CDR3 sequence reads: CASSLRGNFVADTQYF. The CDR3 DNA is TGTGCCAGCAGCTTGAGGGGGAATTTTGTAGCAGATACGCAGTATTTT.

This chain connects TRBV7-8 to TRBJ2-2; D is perhaps TRBD1 (6 bases). V was trimmed by 9 bases and J by 2 bases, leaving 13 bases between them. The CDR3 totals 14 residues. Germline V gives CDR1 SGHVS, CDR2 FQNEAQ. The CDR3 bases are TGTGCCAGTGTTAGGACAGATAACACCGGGGAGCTGTTTTTT. Translation gives CASVRTDNTGELFF.

V is TRBV29-1 and J is TRBJ2-5, with unresolved D. Looked up from germline, CDR1 is SQVTM and CDR2 is ANQGSEA. With 7 bases removed from V and 5 bases from J, the gap between germline ends came to 20 bases. The CDR3 runs to 14 residues. As DNA, the CDR3 is TGCAGCGCGGCTCCAGGACCCTACGGGGAGACCCAGTACTTC. Translation: CSAAPGPYGETQYF.

The rearrangement uses TRBV1 and TRBJ2-5; TRBD2 was called by the table and not checked on the DNA. TRBV1 is a documented pseudogene. The CDR3 sequence is 13 residues long. CDR3: CTSSQDGGETQYF. The CDR3 nucleotides are TGCACCAGCAGCCAAGACGGGGGAGAGACCCAGTACTTC.

Comment on this clone: Other DNA sequences of this sample code for an identical CDR3. This CDR3 is CASSPPTYEQYF. The CDR3 region has the DNA TGTGCCAGCTCACCACCCACCTACGAGCAGTACTTC. This chain joins TRBV18 and TRBJ2-7; D is unclear. The germline V gene has CDR1 KGHSH and CDR2 LQKENI. V was pared by 0 bases and J by 2 bases, with 2 bases between. The CDR3 has 12 residues.

The rearrangement joins TRBV7-3 to TRBJ2-1; TRBD2 matches 8 bases. V dropped 5 bases and J dropped 6; count of bases not matched to a gene: 9. There are 15 residues in the CDR3. Germline CDR1 SGHTA, CDR2 FQGTGA. CDR3 coding DNA: TGTGCCAGCAGCAAGGGACTAGGAGCCCTCAATGAGCAGTTCTTC. Protein sequence: CASSKGLGALNEQFF.

This clone has more than one count but fewer than ten. This chain uses TRBV11-2 with TRBJ1-3; maybe TRBD1 (5 bases). Germline values: CDR1 SGHAT, CDR2 FQNNGV. Trimming took 4 bases from V and 16 from J, leaving 20 bases between them. The CDR3 spans 13 residues. This CDR3 reads CASSSQNTGPFYF. The CDR3 DNA follows: TGTGCCAGCAGCTCGCAAAATACAGGACCGTTTTATTTT.

The V gene is TRBV19, the J gene TRBJ1-1; 8 nucleotides match TRBD1. Germline V lookup: CDR1 LNHDA, CDR2 SQIVND (reference sequence). The junction had 10 bases not matched to a gene; V was cut back by 6 bases and J by 10 bases. The CDR3 has 13 amino acids. CDR3 nucleotides: TGTGCCAGTAGGCAAGCAGGGGGCTTAGGAGCTTTCTTT. Amino acid sequence: CASRQAGGLGAFF.